The 7 T cell receptor beta chains given below trace back to one sample, sequenced in a study of T cells in narcolepsy. TCRdb's table, derived via immunoSEQ multiplex PCR, lists solely in-frame clones and lacks some. The table lists around 24,000 clones, 84% of them singletons, with about 1.3% in the top ten. The source material was CD45RA- memory CD4+ T cells from PBMCs. The source is a human donor with narcolepsy.

The genes are TRBV6-6 and TRBJ1-1, with 10 bases lining up with TRBD1. V lost 5 bases and J lost 6; bases outside the gene matches: 9. The germline V gene has CDR1 MNHNY and CDR2 SVGAGI (reference sequence). The CDR3 spans 15 residues. The CDR3 sequence: CASSPYRDRGSEAFF. CDR3 sequence (DNA): TGTGCCAGCAGTCCCTACCGGGACAGGGGATCTGAAGCTTTCTTT.

The chain combines TRBV5-6 with TRBJ1-2; TRBD1 agrees at 7 bases. From germline, CDR1 is SGHDT and CDR2 YYEEEE. V shed 3 bases and J 6 bases; nucleotides not matched to a gene: 8. CDR3 length equals 14 residues. CDR3 sequence reads: CASSSQSGGNGYTF. The CDR3 DNA is TGTGCCAGCAGCTCCCAATCAGGGGGGAATGGCTACACCTTC.

In DNA, the CDR3 is TGTGCCAGCAGCTTGACGGACACGGAAGGAGAGACCCAGTACTTC. It translates to CASSLTDTEGETQYF. This chain joins TRBV7-3 and TRBJ2-5, with D maybe TRBD1 (5 bases). The CDR3 covers 15 residues. V dropped 3 bases and J dropped 4 bases, with 15 bases sitting between them. The germline V gene has CDR1 SGHTA and CDR2 FQGTGA.

This rearrangement joins TRBV25-1 to TRBJ2-7; D ambiguous. The germline V and J ends were trimmed by 4 bases and 6 bases, with 7 bases remaining between them. The length of the CDR3 is 11 residues. CDR1 is MGHDK and CDR2 is SYGVNS in the germline V gene. In nucleotides, the CDR3 is TGTGCCAGCAGTGGACTCGTCGAGCAGTACTTC. This codes for CASSGLVEQYF.

The genes are TRBV2 and TRBJ1-6, with a tentative D call TRBD1 (5 bases). The CDR3 has 15 residues. Germline CDR1 SNHLY, CDR2 FYNNEI. V lost 6 bases to trimming and J lost 11 bases, with 20 bases between them. The DNA of the CDR3 is TGTGCCAGCAGCCTAGAAGGGGTTTCGGGTACACCCCTCCACTTT. It translates to CASSLEGVSGTPLHF.

This chain uses TRBV11-3 with TRBJ2-3, with a weak D call TRBD1 (5 bases). Germline CDR1 and CDR2: SGHNT and YENEEA. Trimming removed 4 bases from V and 4 bases from J, with 12 bases in between. The CDR3 contains 14 residues. The CDR3 is CASSSQPGSDTQYF. Here the CDR3 DNA reads TGTGCCAGCAGCTCGCAACCAGGGTCAGATACGCAGTATTTT.

This chain uses TRBV19 with TRBJ2-2; 12 nucleotides agree with TRBD1. CDR1 is LNHDA and CDR2 is SQIVND in the germline V gene (reference sequence). This CDR3 has 16 residues. The V gene end was trimmed by 6 bases and the J gene end by 6 bases; junction bases not matched to a gene: 8. The CDR3 nucleotides read TGTGCCAGTAGGGGACAGGGGGCAATTGAGTCCGGGGAGCTGTTTTTT. Translation: CASRGQGAIESGELFF.